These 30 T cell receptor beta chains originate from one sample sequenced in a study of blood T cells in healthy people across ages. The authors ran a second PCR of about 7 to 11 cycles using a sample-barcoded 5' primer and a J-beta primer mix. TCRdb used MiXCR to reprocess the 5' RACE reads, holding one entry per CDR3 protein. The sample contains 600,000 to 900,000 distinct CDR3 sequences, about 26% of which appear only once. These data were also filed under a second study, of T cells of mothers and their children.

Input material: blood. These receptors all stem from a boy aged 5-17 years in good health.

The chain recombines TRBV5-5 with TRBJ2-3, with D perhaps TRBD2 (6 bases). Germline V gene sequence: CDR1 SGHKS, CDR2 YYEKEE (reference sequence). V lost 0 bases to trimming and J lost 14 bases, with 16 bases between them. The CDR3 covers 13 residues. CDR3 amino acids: CASSLVGLDSWYF. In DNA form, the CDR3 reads TGTGCCAGCAGCTTGGTGGGACTGGATTCGTGGTATTTT.

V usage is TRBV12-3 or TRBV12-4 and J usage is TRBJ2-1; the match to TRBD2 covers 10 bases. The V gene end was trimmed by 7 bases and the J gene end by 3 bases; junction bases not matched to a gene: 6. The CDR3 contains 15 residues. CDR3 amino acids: CASNLGLADYNEQFF. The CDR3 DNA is TGTGCCAGCAATCTAGGACTAGCGGACTACAATGAGCAGTTCTTC.

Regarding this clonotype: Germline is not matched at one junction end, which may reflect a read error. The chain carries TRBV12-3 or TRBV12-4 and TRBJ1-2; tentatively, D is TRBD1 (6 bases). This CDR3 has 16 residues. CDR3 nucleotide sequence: TGCGCCAGCATCCTAGCCGAGGGGGAAGGGAAAGGAGGCTACACCTTC. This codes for CASILAEGEGKGGYTF.

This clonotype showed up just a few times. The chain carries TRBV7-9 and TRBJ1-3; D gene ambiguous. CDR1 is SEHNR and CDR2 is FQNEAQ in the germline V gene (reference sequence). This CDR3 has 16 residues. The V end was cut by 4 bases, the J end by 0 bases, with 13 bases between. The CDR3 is CASSSTSRDSGNTIYF. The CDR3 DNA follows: TGTGCCAGCAGCTCCACCTCGCGCGACTCTGGAAACACCATATATTTT.

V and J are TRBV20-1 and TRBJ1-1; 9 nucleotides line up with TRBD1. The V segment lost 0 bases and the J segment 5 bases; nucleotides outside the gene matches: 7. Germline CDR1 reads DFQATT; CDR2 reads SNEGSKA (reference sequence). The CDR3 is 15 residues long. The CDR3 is CSAREPQGAQTEAFF. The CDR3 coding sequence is TGCAGTGCTAGAGAACCACAGGGGGCGCAAACTGAAGCTTTCTTT.

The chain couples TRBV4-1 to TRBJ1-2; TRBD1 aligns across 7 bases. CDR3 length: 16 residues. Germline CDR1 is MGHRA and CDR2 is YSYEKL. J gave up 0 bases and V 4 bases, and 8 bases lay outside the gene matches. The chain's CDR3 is CASSPAKGTANYGYTF. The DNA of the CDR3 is TGCGCCAGCAGCCCTGCAAAAGGGACAGCTAACTATGGCTACACCTTC.

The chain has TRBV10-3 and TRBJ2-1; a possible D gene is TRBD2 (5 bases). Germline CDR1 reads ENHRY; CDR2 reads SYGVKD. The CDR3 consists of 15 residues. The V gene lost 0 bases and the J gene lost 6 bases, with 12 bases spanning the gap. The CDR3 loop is CAISESGVRLNEQFF. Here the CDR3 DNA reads TGTGCCATCAGTGAGTCCGGGGTTCGTCTCAATGAGCAGTTCTTC.

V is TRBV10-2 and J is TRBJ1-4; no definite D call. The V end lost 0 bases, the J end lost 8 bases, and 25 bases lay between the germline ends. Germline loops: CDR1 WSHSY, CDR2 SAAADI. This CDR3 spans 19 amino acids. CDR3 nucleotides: TGCGCCAGCAGTGAGTCCGCAACCGGAATAAGGGTAGTTTGGGAAAAACTGTTTTTT. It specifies CASSESATGIRVVWEKLFF.

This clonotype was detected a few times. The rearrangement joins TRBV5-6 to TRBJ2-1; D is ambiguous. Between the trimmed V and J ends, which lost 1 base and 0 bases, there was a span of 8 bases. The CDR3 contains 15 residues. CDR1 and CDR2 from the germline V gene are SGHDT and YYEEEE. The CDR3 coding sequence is TGTGCCAGCAGCTTGCCGGTAGTCTCCTACAATGAGCAGTTCTTC. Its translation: CASSLPVVSYNEQFF.

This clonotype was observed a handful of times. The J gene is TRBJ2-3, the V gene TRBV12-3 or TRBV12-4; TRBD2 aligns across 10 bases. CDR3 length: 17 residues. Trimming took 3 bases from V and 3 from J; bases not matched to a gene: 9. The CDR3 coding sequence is TGTGCCAGCAGTTTTCCCGAAGCGGGGGGGCGTACAGATACGCAGTATTTT. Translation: CASSFPEAGGRTDTQYF.

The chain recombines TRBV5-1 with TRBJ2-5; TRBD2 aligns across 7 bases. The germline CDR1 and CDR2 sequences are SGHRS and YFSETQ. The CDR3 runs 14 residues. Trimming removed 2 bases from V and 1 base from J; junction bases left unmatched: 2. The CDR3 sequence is CASSFRTSQETQYF. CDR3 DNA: TGCGCCAGCAGCTTCAGGACTAGCCAAGAGACCCAGTACTTC.

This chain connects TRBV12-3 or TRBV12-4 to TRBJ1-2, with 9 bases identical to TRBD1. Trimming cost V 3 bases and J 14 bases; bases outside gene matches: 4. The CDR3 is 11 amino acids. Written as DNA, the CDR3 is TGTGCCAGCAGTTTGGGACAGGGAGGAACCTTC. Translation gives CASSLGQGGTF.

For the CDR3, the DNA is TGTGCTAGTGGTTTGGTGTCGGGGAGTGGGGCTGAAGCTTTCTTT. It specifies CASGLVSGSGAEAFF. The rearrangement joins TRBV12-5 to TRBJ1-1; D unclear. The CDR3 loop spans 15 amino acids. Trimming removed 0 bases from V and 6 bases from J, with 14 bases in between. CDR1 and CDR2 (germline): LGHNT, FRNRAP.

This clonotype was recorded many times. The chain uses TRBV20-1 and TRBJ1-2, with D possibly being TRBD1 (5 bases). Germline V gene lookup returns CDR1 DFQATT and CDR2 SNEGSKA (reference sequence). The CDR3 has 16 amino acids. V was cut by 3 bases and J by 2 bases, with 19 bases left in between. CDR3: CSARTAVRTNNYGYTF. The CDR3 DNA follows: TGCAGTGCTAGGACAGCCGTGAGAACTAACAACTATGGCTACACCTTC.

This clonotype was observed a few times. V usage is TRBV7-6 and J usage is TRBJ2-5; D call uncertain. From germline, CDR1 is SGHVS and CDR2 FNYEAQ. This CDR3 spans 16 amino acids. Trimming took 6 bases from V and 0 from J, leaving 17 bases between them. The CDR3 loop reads CASSTRLVTDQETQYF. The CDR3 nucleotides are TGTGCCAGCAGTACAAGACTCGTAACCGACCAAGAGACCCAGTACTTC. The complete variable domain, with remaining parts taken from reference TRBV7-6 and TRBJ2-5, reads GAGVSQSPRYKVTKRGQDVALRCDPISGHVSLYWYRQALGQGPEFLTYFNYEAQQDKSGLPNDRFSAERPEGSISTLTIQRTEQRDSAMYRCASSTRLVTDQETQYFGPGTRLLVL.

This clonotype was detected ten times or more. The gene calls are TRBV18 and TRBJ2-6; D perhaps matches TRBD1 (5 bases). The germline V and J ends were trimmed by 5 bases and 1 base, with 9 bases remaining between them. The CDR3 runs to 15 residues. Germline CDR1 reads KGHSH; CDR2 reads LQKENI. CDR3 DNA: TGTGCCAGCTCATTTACAGGTTCTGGGGCCAACGTCCTGACTTTC. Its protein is CASSFTGSGANVLTF.

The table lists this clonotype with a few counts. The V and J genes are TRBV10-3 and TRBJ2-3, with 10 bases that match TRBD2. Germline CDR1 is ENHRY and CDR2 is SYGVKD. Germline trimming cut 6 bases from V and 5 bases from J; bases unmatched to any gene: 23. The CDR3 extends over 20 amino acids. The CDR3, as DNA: TGTGCCATCAGGGACGACCAATACGGGCCTAGCGGGAGTGGTGTAGATACGCAGTATTTT. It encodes CAIRDDQYGPSGSGVDTQYF.

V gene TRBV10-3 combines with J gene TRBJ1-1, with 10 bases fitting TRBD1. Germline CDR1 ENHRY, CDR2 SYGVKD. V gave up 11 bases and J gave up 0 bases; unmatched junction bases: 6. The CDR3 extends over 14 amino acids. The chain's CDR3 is CAVGQGNMNTEAFF. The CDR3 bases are TGTGCCGTGGGACAGGGGAACATGAACACTGAAGCTTTCTTT.

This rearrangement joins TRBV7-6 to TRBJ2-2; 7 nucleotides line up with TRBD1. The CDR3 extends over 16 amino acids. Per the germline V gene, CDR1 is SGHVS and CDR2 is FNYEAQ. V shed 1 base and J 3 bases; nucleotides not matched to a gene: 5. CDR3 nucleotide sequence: TGTGCCAGCAGCTTAGTGGCAGGGGGTTACACCGGGGAGCTGTTTTTT. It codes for CASSLVAGGYTGELFF.

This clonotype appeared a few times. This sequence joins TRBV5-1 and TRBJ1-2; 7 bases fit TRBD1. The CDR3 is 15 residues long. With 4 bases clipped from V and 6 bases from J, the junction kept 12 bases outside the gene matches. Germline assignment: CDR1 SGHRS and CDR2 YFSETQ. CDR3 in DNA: TGCGCCAGCAGCCAAAGGAGTGACAGGGTGGATGGCTACACCTTC. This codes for CASSQRSDRVDGYTF.

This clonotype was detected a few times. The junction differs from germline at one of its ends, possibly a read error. The CDR3 DNA follows: TGTACCAGCAGCTTACGGCAGGGTGGGGGAGAGACCCAGTACTTC. It yields the protein CTSSLRQGGGETQYF. V and J are TRBV13 and TRBJ2-5; D possibly uses TRBD1 or TRBD2 (5 bases each). CDR3 size: 15 residues. CDR1 is PRHDT, CDR2 FYEKMQ, per germline (reference sequence).

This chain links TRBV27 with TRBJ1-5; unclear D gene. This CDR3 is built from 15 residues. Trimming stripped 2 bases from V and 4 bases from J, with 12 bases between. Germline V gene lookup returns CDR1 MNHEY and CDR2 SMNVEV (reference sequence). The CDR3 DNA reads TGTGCCAGCAGTTTAAATAAAGGGTTTAATCAGCCCCAGCATTTT. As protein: CASSLNKGFNQPQHF.

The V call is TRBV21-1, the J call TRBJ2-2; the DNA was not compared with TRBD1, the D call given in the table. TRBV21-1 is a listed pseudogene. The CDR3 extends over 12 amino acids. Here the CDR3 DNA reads TGTGCCAGCATTTTGACCCGGGGGGAGCTGTTTTTT. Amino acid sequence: CASILTRGELFF.

The CDR3 is CASSLTVTPQETQYF. The CDR3 DNA follows: TGCGCCAGCAGCTTGACGGTCACTCCCCAAGAGACCCAGTACTTC. The V gene is TRBV5-1, the J gene TRBJ2-5; unclear D gene. Trimming removed 1 base at V and 1 base at J, with 11 bases between. The germline V gene has CDR1 SGHRS and CDR2 YFSETQ. The CDR3 has 15 residues.

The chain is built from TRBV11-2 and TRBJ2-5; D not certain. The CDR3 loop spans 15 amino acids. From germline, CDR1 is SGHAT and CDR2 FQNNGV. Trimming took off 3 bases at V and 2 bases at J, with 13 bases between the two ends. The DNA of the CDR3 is TGTGCCAGCAGCTTCGGCCGGAACACACAAGAGACCCAGTACTTC. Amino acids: CASSFGRNTQETQYF.

This chain's CDR3 is CASVLGGQNTGELFF. CDR3 DNA sequence: TGCGCCAGCGTCCTAGGGGGACAGAACACCGGGGAGCTGTTTTTT. V and J are TRBV5-1 and TRBJ2-2, with D maybe TRBD1 (6 bases). The CDR3 runs 15 residues. Germline assignment: CDR1 SGHRS and CDR2 YFSETQ. Between the trimmed V and J ends, which lost 7 bases and 1 base, there was a span of 14 bases.

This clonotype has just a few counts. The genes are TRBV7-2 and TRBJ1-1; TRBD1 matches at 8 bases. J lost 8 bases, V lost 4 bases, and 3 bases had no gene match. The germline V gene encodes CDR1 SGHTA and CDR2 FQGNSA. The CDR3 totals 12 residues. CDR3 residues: CASSSRDREAFF. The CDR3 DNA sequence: TGTGCCAGCAGCTCCCGGGACAGGGAAGCTTTCTTT.

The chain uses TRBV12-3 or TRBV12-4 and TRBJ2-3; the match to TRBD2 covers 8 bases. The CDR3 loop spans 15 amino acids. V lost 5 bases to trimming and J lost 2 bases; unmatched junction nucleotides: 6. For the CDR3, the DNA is TGTGCCAGCAGTGTCCGGGGGGGATACACAGATACGCAGTATTTT. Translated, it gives CASSVRGGYTDTQYF.

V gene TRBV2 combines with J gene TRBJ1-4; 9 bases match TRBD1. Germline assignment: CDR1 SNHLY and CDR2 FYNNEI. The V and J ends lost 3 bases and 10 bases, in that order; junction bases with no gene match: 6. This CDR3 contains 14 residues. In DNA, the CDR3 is TGTGCCAGCAGTGATTCACAGGGGGCGGGAAAACTGTTTTTT. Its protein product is CASSDSQGAGKLFF.

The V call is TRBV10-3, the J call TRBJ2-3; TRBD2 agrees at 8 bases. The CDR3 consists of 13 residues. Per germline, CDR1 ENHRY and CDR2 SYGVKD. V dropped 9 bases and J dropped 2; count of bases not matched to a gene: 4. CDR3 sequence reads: CAMNSGTTDTQYF. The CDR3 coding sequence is TGTGCCATGAATAGCGGGACCACAGATACGCAGTATTTT.